Shown below are 29 T cell receptor beta chains from a single sample sequenced in a study of blood T cell repertoires in COVID-19 (dated by TCRdb to about 2020). The method behind the library was the immunoSEQ multiplex PCR assay. As stored in TCRdb, this immuneACCESS dataset retains in-frame rearrangements with V and J assigned. A fraction of the clones does not appear; measured against another copy, unresolved V genes explain less than half of the discrepancy, and the remainder lacks a known reason. Within this sample are about 470,000 clones, with approximately 86% of them counted one time only. The ten largest clones add up to about 0.7% of the sample. Material: PBMCs or T cells enriched from blood (not recorded which). Receptors were obtained from a woman aged 18-29 years who had recovered from COVID-19.

The sample holds one count of this clone. The chain links TRBV27 to TRBJ1-2; D remains unclear. The CDR3 consists of 14 residues. Germline loops: CDR1 MNHEY, CDR2 SMNVEV (reference sequence). Trimming took 6 bases from V and 0 from J, leaving 11 bases between them. The CDR3 region is CASSTQASNYGYTF. The CDR3 bases are TGTGCCAGCAGCACCCAGGCTTCTAACTATGGCTACACCTTC.

The V call is TRBV19, the J call TRBJ2-3; 10 bases align to TRBD1. The V gene end was trimmed by 5 bases and the J gene end by 0 bases; junction bases not matched to a gene: 14. The CDR3 totals 19 residues. The germline V gene has CDR1 LNHDA and CDR2 SQIVND (reference sequence). CDR3 loop: CASSGAGDRGHPSTDTQYF. The CDR3 DNA is TGTGCCAGTAGTGGGGCTGGGGACAGGGGACACCCTAGCACAGATACGCAGTATTTT.

The chain uses TRBV4-1 and TRBJ2-7; D is possibly TRBD1 (6 bases). Germline V gene data show CDR1 as MGHRA and CDR2 as YSYEKL. V lost 4 bases and J lost 6, with 13 bases in between. The length of the CDR3 is 13 residues. In DNA, the CDR3 is TGCGCCAGCAGCCTGAACGGACAGAGCGAGCAGTACTTC. Its translation: CASSLNGQSEQYF.

The chain joins TRBV5-1 to TRBJ2-7; TRBD1 aligns across 7 bases. Trimming removed 4 bases from V and 5 bases from J; junction bases left unmatched: 6. Germline assignment: CDR1 SGHRS and CDR2 YFSETQ. This CDR3 is 13 amino acids long. CDR3 DNA: TGCGCCAGCAGCCCACGACAGGGAGACGAGCAGTACTTC. The encoded protein is CASSPRQGDEQYF.

This clone has only a few counts. The chain is built from TRBV5-6 and TRBJ1-2, with D unresolved. Trimming removed 0 bases from V and 2 bases from J, with 11 bases in between. The CDR3 has 15 amino acids. Germline lookup yields CDR1 SGHDT and CDR2 YYEEEE. The CDR3: CASSLVRRLNYGYTF. CDR3 nucleotides: TGTGCCAGCAGCTTGGTACGCAGACTGAACTATGGCTACACCTTC. Filled out from reference TRBV5-6 and TRBJ1-2, the complete variable domain reads DAGVTQSPTHLIKTRGQQVTLRCSPKSGHDTVSWYQQALGQGPQFIFQYYEEEERQRGNFPDRFSGHQFPNYSSELNVNALLLGDSALYLCASSLVRRLNYGYTFGSGTRLTVV.

This sequence joins TRBV5-6 and TRBJ2-4, with TRBD2 matching 12 bases. CDR3 size: 19 residues. V shed 3 bases, J shed 0 bases, and the junction held 10 bases outside the gene matches. The V gene's germline CDR1 is SGHDT and CDR2 YYEEEE. Here the CDR3 DNA reads TGTGCCAGCAGCTCACTGACTAGCGGGGGAGACTCAGCCAAAAACATTCAGTACTTC. Its translation is CASSSLTSGGDSAKNIQYF.

This sequence joins TRBV6-6 and TRBJ1-5; D uncertain. This CDR3 comprises 15 residues. Germline assignment: CDR1 MNHNY and CDR2 SVGAGI (reference sequence). The germline V and J ends were trimmed by 5 bases and 0 bases, with 11 bases remaining between them. This chain's CDR3 is CASSQELYSNQPQHF. The CDR3 region has the DNA TGTGCCAGCAGTCAAGAACTATATAGCAATCAGCCCCAGCATTTT.

A word on this clone: Because the CDR3 is missing its conserved closing phenylalanine or tryptophan, this is likely a read error. No DNA is shown, since the ends of the CDR3 on it are uncertain; the CDR3 is the one TCRdb lists. This chain connects TRBV4-1 to TRBJ2-3; the table's D call of TRBD2 was not tested on the DNA. Germline lookup yields CDR1 MGHRA and CDR2 YSYEKL. Termini included, the CDR3 measures 9 amino acids. The CDR3 is CASSQLGLL.

Here the CDR3 DNA reads TGTGCCAGCAGTTTGCAGCGGGCCGGAAAACTGTTTTTT. Encoded protein: CASSLQRAGKLFF. This chain links TRBV28 with TRBJ1-4; no clear D gene. The V end lost 3 bases, the J end lost 10 bases, and 12 bases lay between the germline ends. CDR1 and CDR2 (germline): MDHEN, SYDVKM. The CDR3 is made up of 13 amino acids. The whole variable domain, filled in from reference TRBV28 and TRBJ1-4, reads DVKVTQSSRYLVKRTGEKVFLECVQDMDHENMFWYRQDPGLGLRLIYFSYDVKMKEKGDIPEGYSVSREKKERFSLILESASTNQTSMYLCASSLQRAGKLFFGSGTQLSVL.

This clone was seen more than once but under ten times. The junction shows a germline mismatch at one end, possibly a read error. This chain uses TRBV12-3 or TRBV12-4 with TRBJ1-2; 9 positions agree with TRBD1. CDR3 length: 11 amino acids. CDR3 in amino acids: CASSPGQGSAF. Here the CDR3 DNA reads TGTGCCAGCAGTCCCGGACAGGGGAGCGCCTTC.

The chain couples TRBV28 to TRBJ2-5, with TRBD1 matching 7 bases. CDR1 is MDHEN and CDR2 is SYDVKM in the germline V gene. The trim removed 5 bases at V and 3 bases at J, leaving 6 bases unmatched. This CDR3 has 14 residues. The CDR3 bases are TGTGCCAGCAGTAACACCGGGACAGAAGAGACCCAGTACTTC. Amino acid sequence: CASSNTGTEETQYF.

This clone appeared a single time. This chain joins TRBV4-1 and TRBJ1-6; D uncertain. Trimming cost V 2 bases and J 2 bases, with 7 bases left between them. CDR3 size: 15 residues. Germline V CDR1 and CDR2: MGHRA, YSYEKL. The CDR3 sequence: CASSQRGTYNSPLHF. Written as DNA, the CDR3 is TGCGCCAGCAGCCAAAGAGGGACCTATAATTCACCCCTCCACTTT.

The genes are TRBV5-6 and TRBJ1-1; the match to TRBD1 covers 9 bases. The V and J ends lost 3 bases and 5 bases, in that order; junction bases with no gene match: 8. Per the germline V gene, CDR1 is SGHDT and CDR2 is YYEEEE. This CDR3 comprises 15 residues. As DNA, the CDR3 is TGTGCCAGCAGCTCTGGGGGACAGGGAACGACTGAAGCTTTCTTT. Residues: CASSSGGQGTTEAFF.

The rearrangement links TRBV24-1 to TRBJ1-5; D not certain. The CDR3 covers 12 residues. Germline CDR1 reads KGHDR; CDR2 reads SFDVKD. Trimming removed 9 bases at V and 2 bases at J, with 7 bases between. DNA of the CDR3: TGTGCCACCGGCGAGGGCAATCAGCCCCAGCATTTT. It translates to CATGEGNQPQHF.

The V and J genes are TRBV30 and TRBJ2-7, with a possible D match to TRBD1 (6 bases). Germline V lookup: CDR1 GTSNPN, CDR2 SVGIG (reference sequence). The germline V and J ends were trimmed by 0 bases and 3 bases, with 15 bases remaining between them. CDR3 size: 15 residues. The chain's CDR3 is CAWSVYRDTGYEQYF. Here the CDR3 DNA reads TGTGCCTGGAGTGTATACCGGGACACAGGCTACGAGCAGTACTTC.

The V and J genes are TRBV5-1 and TRBJ2-3, with TRBD1 identical over 7 bases. Germline V lookup: CDR1 SGHRS, CDR2 YFSETQ. The ends lost 3 bases at V and 1 base at J; junction bases unmatched: 11. The CDR3 is 17 residues long. CDR3 in amino acids: CASSSRKGAEGTDTQYF. Written as DNA, the CDR3 is TGCGCCAGCAGCTCGAGGAAGGGGGCTGAGGGCACAGATACGCAGTATTTT.

The chain employs TRBV11-3 and TRBJ2-1; a weak D match, TRBD2 (6 bases). Germline CDR1 is SGHNT and CDR2 is YENEEA. The CDR3 spans 16 residues. Trimming stripped 1 base from V and 7 bases from J, with 17 bases between. As DNA, the CDR3 is TGTGCCAGCAGCTTAGCGGGGAGTAGCGGACTAAATGAGCAGTTCTTC. This gives the protein CASSLAGSSGLNEQFF.

This clone was counted a few times. The chain links TRBV28 to TRBJ1-5; 8 bases match TRBD1. The ends lost 2 bases at V and 6 bases at J; junction bases unmatched: 15. The germline gives CDR1 MDHEN, CDR2 SYDVKM. The CDR3 is made up of 18 amino acids. Here the CDR3 DNA reads TGTGCCAGCAGTTTAGATCTGAGACAGGGGTCGGAGGGTCAGCCCCAGCATTTT. Translating it yields CASSLDLRQGSEGQPQHF.

The genes are TRBV5-4 and TRBJ1-2; tentatively, D is TRBD1 (6 bases). Germline values: CDR1 SGHNT, CDR2 YYREEE (reference sequence). The CDR3 contains 15 residues. Between the trimmed V and J ends, which lost 0 bases and 3 bases, there was a span of 12 bases. CDR3 in amino acids: CASSLVTGKDYGYTF. The DNA of the CDR3 is TGTGCCAGCAGCTTGGTTACAGGGAAGGACTATGGCTACACCTTC. The whole variable domain, filled in from reference TRBV5-4 and TRBJ1-2, reads ETGVTQSPTHLIKTRGQQVTLRCSSQSGHNTVSWYQQALGQGPQFIFQYYREEENGRGNFPPRFSGLQFPNYSSELNVNALELDDSALYLCASSLVTGKDYGYTFGSGTRLTVV.

The V call is TRBV4-1, the J call TRBJ1-5; 9 bases are shared with TRBD1. The J segment lost 11 bases and the V segment lost 4 bases, leaving 6 bases of the junction unmatched. The CDR3 contains 13 residues. The V gene's germline CDR1 is MGHRA and CDR2 YSYEKL. The CDR3: CASSRSGTGTQHF. Written as DNA, the CDR3 is TGCGCCAGCAGCCGGTCCGGGACAGGGACCCAGCATTTT.

In regard to this clone: Only one base separates this from a far larger clonotype, so it likely reflects a read error. The chain links TRBV7-8 to TRBJ1-1; 9 bases match TRBD1. The length of the CDR3 is 13 residues. Germline lookup yields CDR1 SGHVS and CDR2 FQNEAQ. The junction had 3 bases not matched to a gene; V was cut back by 6 bases and J by 4 bases. For the CDR3, the DNA is TGTGCCAGCAGTCTGACAGGGGGCACTGAAGCTTTCTTT. Residues: CASSLTGGTEAFF.

The chain carries TRBV5-8 and TRBJ1-4; 9 bases match TRBD1. The CDR3 has 17 residues. J gave up 11 bases and V 0 bases, and 14 bases lay outside the gene matches. CDR1 and CDR2 (germline): SGHTS, YDEGEE. The CDR3 reads CASSLEYSSGTGLKLFF. The CDR3 DNA reads as TGTGCCAGCAGCTTGGAATATTCCTCCGGGACAGGGTTGAAACTGTTTTTT.

This rearrangement joins TRBV5-1 to TRBJ1-6; 9 bases fit TRBD1. The CDR3 spans 20 residues. V gave up 3 bases and J gave up 1 base; unmatched junction bases: 14. Looked up from germline, CDR1 is SGHRS and CDR2 is YFSETQ. The CDR3 nucleotides are TGCGCCAGCAGCTGGGGGCTCAGGGACAGGGCATCGTCCTATAATTCACCCCTCCACTTT. Encoded protein: CASSWGLRDRASSYNSPLHF.

The V gene is TRBV6-5, the J gene TRBJ1-5; tentatively, D is TRBD1 (6 bases). This CDR3 is 15 amino acids long. V was pared by 8 bases and J by 0 bases, with 14 bases between. The germline V gene has CDR1 MNHEY and CDR2 SVGAGI. The CDR3 nucleotides read TGTGCCAGCCGCCATGGGACAACTAGCAATCAGCCCCAGCATTTT. The encoded protein is CASRHGTTSNQPQHF.

Regarding this clone: This CDR3 is also generated by other DNA sequences in the sample. The chain links TRBV12-3 or TRBV12-4 to TRBJ2-5; D is unresolved. The CDR3 is 11 amino acids. Between the trimmed V and J ends, which lost 4 bases and 4 bases, there was a span of 4 bases. In nucleotides, the CDR3 is TGTGCCAGCAGTTCCCGAGAGACCCAGTACTTC. Residues: CASSSRETQYF.

The chain uses TRBV11-2 and TRBJ1-3; D unresolved. This CDR3 comprises 15 residues. The germline V and J ends were trimmed by 11 bases and 4 bases, with 21 bases remaining between them. In germline, CDR1 is SGHAT, CDR2 FQNNGV. The CDR3 coding sequence is TGTGCCGCTCGAAGGTCTCAGGCCGTCGGAAACACCATATATTTT. Encoded protein: CAARRSQAVGNTIYF.

This chain connects TRBV6-6 to TRBJ2-1, with 7 bases fitting TRBD1. The CDR3 contains 16 residues. With 5 bases clipped from V and 6 bases from J, the junction kept 13 bases outside the gene matches. Germline V gene data show CDR1 as MNHNY and CDR2 as SVGAGI (reference sequence). The CDR3 nucleotides are TGTGCCAGCAGTACCCATCCACCGGGACAGTCCAATGAGCAGTTCTTC. Translated, it gives CASSTHPPGQSNEQFF.

This sequence joins TRBV19 and TRBJ1-4; no definite D call. Germline-derived CDR1 and CDR2 are LNHDA and SQIVND (reference sequence). CDR3 size: 13 residues. Trimming took 10 bases from V and 5 from J, leaving 14 bases between them. This CDR3 is CATSSVLNEKLFF. In DNA form, the CDR3 reads TGTGCCACTTCATCGGTCCTAAATGAAAAACTGTTTTTT.

V usage is TRBV27 and J usage is TRBJ2-2; D gene uncertain. This CDR3 is 15 amino acids long. CDR1 MNHEY and CDR2 SMNVEV come from the germline V gene (reference sequence). V shed 2 bases and J shed 2 bases, with 9 bases lying between them. The CDR3 sequence is CASSLIPVNTGELFF. DNA of the CDR3: TGTGCCAGCAGTTTAATCCCAGTAAACACCGGGGAGCTGTTTTTT.